This TCR beta chain comes out of a study of blood T cell repertoires in COVID-19. Study-level information: COVID-19 samples collected from the United States, Italy and Spain covered acute and convalescent phases. In each case, the material was cDNA or gDNA derived from T cells, B-cell-depleted T cells, or PBMCs.

From germline, CDR1 is PRHDT and CDR2 FYEKMQ (reference sequence). Trimming pared 6 bases from V and 7 bases from J, leaving 15 bases between. The CDR3 is 13 amino acids. Here immunoSEQ multiplex PCR was the method, and the copy in TCRdb shows in-frame clones only, minus some. The sample lists a few hundred thousand clones, around 91% occurring once. The material sequenced was PBMCs or T cells enriched from blood (not recorded which). The chain combines TRBV13 with TRBJ2-5; D is perhaps TRBD1 (5 bases). The origin of this receptor is a woman aged 18 to 35 with acute COVID-19. CDR3 region: CASSQGQAGTQYF. Here the CDR3 DNA reads TGTGCCAGCAGTCAAGGACAAGCTGGGACCCAGTACTTC.